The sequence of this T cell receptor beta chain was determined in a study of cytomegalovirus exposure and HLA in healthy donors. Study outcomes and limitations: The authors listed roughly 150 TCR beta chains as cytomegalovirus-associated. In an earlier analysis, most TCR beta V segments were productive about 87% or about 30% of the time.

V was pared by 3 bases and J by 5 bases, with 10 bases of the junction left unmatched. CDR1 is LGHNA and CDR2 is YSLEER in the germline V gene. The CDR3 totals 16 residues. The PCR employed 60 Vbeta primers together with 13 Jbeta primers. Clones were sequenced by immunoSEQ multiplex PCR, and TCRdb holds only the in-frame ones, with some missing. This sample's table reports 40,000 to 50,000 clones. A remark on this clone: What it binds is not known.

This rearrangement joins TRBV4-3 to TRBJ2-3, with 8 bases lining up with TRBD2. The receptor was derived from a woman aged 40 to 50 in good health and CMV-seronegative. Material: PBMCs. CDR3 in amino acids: CASSQGSGRSLDTQYF. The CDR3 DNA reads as TGCGCCAGCAGCCAGGGGAGCGGGAGATCGTTAGATACGCAGTATTTT.